Shown below are 18 T cell receptor beta chains from a single sample sequenced in a study of shared clonotypes between healthy human individuals. The table came from immunoSEQ multiplex PCR; TCRdb's copy has only in-frame clones and leaves some out. In the table there are about 2.3 million clones, 85% to 95% of which are singletons. The sample taken for sequencing was naive CD4+ T cells from PBMCs. Indicated subset: CD45RA+ positively selected. All receptors come from a man in his late teens or twenties in good health. Some clones in this sample may be carry-over from other donors' samples.

The CDR3 coding sequence is TGTGCCAGCAGCCCCAAACCCGGGCACGATAATGAAAAACTGTTTTTT. Amino acids: CASSPKPGHDNEKLFF. The rearrangement links TRBV7-9 to TRBJ1-4; no clear D. Germline-derived CDR1 and CDR2 are SEHNR and FQNEAQ (reference sequence). The CDR3 runs to 16 residues. Trimming took 5 bases from V and 4 from J, leaving 17 bases between them. The full variable domain, its missing parts supplied by reference TRBV7-9 and TRBJ1-4, is DTGVSQNPRHKITKRGQNVTFRCDPISEHNRLYWYRQTLGQGPEFLTYFQNEAQLEKSRLLSDRFSAERPKGSFSTLEIQRTEQGDSAMYLCASSPKPGHDNEKLFFGSGTQLSVL.

V gene TRBV27 combines with J gene TRBJ1-6, with TRBD1 as a possible D gene (5 bases). The CDR3 runs to 17 residues. V was pared by 3 bases and J by 3 bases, with 15 bases between. The V gene's germline CDR1 is MNHEY and CDR2 SMNVEV (reference sequence). The CDR3 loop reads CASSFPPGRGYNSPLHF. The CDR3 DNA follows: TGTGCCAGCAGTTTCCCCCCGGGACGGGGCTATAATTCACCCCTCCACTTT.

This rearrangement joins TRBV4-1 to TRBJ2-4, with 8 bases identical to TRBD1. Germline V gives CDR1 MGHRA, CDR2 YSYEKL. V gave up 1 base and J gave up 11 bases; unmatched junction bases: 13. The CDR3 runs to 16 residues. CDR3 residues: CASSQVYLSGTGVQYF. The CDR3 coding sequence is TGCGCCAGCAGCCAAGTGTACCTATCCGGGACAGGCGTTCAGTACTTC.

This rearrangement joins TRBV5-6 to TRBJ1-2; D not certain. Trimming left V 0 bases short and J 6 bases short, with 6 bases between. Germline V gives CDR1 SGHDT, CDR2 YYEEEE. This CDR3 has 12 amino acids. CDR3 DNA: TGTGCCAGCAGCTTGGGCGGGGATGGCTACACCTTC. It specifies CASSLGGDGYTF.

This clone has just one count. The rearrangement uses TRBV7-6 and TRBJ2-1, with a weak D call TRBD1 (6 bases). The CDR3 totals 12 residues. Trimming pared 5 bases from V and 7 bases from J, leaving 9 bases between. Germline V gives CDR1 SGHVS, CDR2 FNYEAQ. The CDR3 reads CASSIGGNEQFF. The CDR3, as DNA: TGTGCCAGCAGCATAGGGGGAAATGAGCAGTTCTTC. The full variable domain, completed using reference TRBV7-6 and TRBJ2-1, is GAGVSQSPRYKVTKRGQDVALRCDPISGHVSLYWYRQALGQGPEFLTYFNYEAQQDKSGLPNDRFSAERPEGSISTLTIQRTEQRDSAMYRCASSIGGNEQFFGPGTRLTVL.

The CDR3, as DNA: TGTGCCAGCGGGACAGGACCGAGCTCTGGAAACACCATATATTTT. Its translation is CASGTGPSSGNTIYF. This chain uses TRBV9 with TRBJ1-3; TRBD1 aligns across 8 bases. The CDR3 spans 15 residues. The V and J ends lost 7 bases and 0 bases, in that order; junction bases with no gene match: 6. CDR1 is SGDLS and CDR2 is YYNGEE in the germline V gene.

This clone was found once. The rearrangement uses TRBV4-1 and TRBJ2-1, with 10 positions matching TRBD1. Per the germline V gene, CDR1 is MGHRA and CDR2 is YSYEKL. The CDR3 is made up of 15 amino acids. The J segment lost 4 bases and the V segment lost 4 bases, leaving 4 bases of the junction unmatched. The DNA for the CDR3 is TGCGCCAGCAGCCTTGACAGGGGGCATTACAATGAGCAGTTCTTC. Translation: CASSLDRGHYNEQFF.

The chain is built from TRBV2 and TRBJ1-1, with D perhaps TRBD1 (5 bases). The germline V gene has CDR1 SNHLY and CDR2 FYNNEI. CDR3 length equals 13 residues. CDR3 coding DNA: TGTGCGACCGGGGGTTGGTTGAACACTGAAGCTTTCTTT. Protein product: CATGGWLNTEAFF.

V is TRBV27 and J is TRBJ2-7; D gene unclear. The CDR3 loop spans 17 amino acids. Trimming stripped 2 bases from V and 7 bases from J, with 24 bases between. Germline assignment: CDR1 MNHEY and CDR2 SMNVEV (reference sequence). The CDR3 region is CASSLVPRWGNPWEQYF. CDR3 coding DNA: TGTGCCAGCAGTTTAGTACCCCGGTGGGGTAACCCTTGGGAGCAGTACTTC.

The chain has TRBV10-2 and TRBJ1-3, with D hard to call. V lost 8 bases, J lost 4 bases, and 6 bases lay in between. This CDR3 spans 11 amino acids. From germline, CDR1 is WSHSY and CDR2 SAAADI. CDR3 protein: CASGRGNTIYF. DNA of the CDR3: TGCGCCAGCGGACGAGGAAACACCATATATTTT.

As to this clone: Other DNA sequences from this sample encode an identical CDR3 as well. This rearrangement joins TRBV5-1 to TRBJ2-3; 7 bases agree with TRBD1. Germline V gene lookup returns CDR1 SGHRS and CDR2 YFSETQ. Losses at the gene ends were 3 bases for V and 0 bases for J; bases not matched to a gene: 1. The CDR3 contains 14 residues. The CDR3 is CASSSGQSTDTQYF. CDR3 in DNA: TGCGCCAGCAGCTCGGGACAGAGCACAGATACGCAGTATTTT.

J is TRBJ1-6 and V is TRBV27; D perhaps matches TRBD1 (6 bases). CDR3 length: 14 amino acids. The germline V gene has CDR1 MNHEY and CDR2 SMNVEV (reference sequence). The germline V and J ends were trimmed by 3 bases and 7 bases, with 10 bases remaining between them. The CDR3 is CASSFTGYNSPLHF. The CDR3 nucleotides read TGTGCCAGCAGTTTCACAGGGTACAATTCACCCCTCCACTTT.

In its sample, this clone was seen once. The chain is built from TRBV6-1 and TRBJ2-7, with no clear D. Trimming left V 1 base short and J 3 bases short, with 10 bases between. The CDR3 spans 14 residues. From germline, CDR1 is MNHNS and CDR2 SASEGT. The CDR3 region has the DNA TGTGCCAGCAGTGAAGGGCAGCAATACTACGAGCAGTACTTC. Translated, it gives CASSEGQQYYEQYF.

This clone was detected a few times. This specimen includes other DNA sequences encoding the same CDR3. The rearrangement joins TRBV5-4 to TRBJ2-5; the match to TRBD2 covers 9 bases. The CDR3 length is 15 residues. V shed 4 bases, J shed 2 bases, and the junction held 6 bases outside the gene matches. CDR1 and CDR2 from the germline V gene are SGHNT and YYREEE (reference sequence). The CDR3 DNA reads as TGTGCCAGCAGCCTGACTAGCGGTCCACAAGAGACCCAGTACTTC. As protein: CASSLTSGPQETQYF. The variable domain in full, with the rest retrieved from reference TRBV5-4 and TRBJ2-5, is ETGVTQSPTHLIKTRGQQVTLRCSSQSGHNTVSWYQQALGQGPQFIFQYYREEENGRGNFPPRFSGLQFPNYSSELNVNALELDDSALYLCASSLTSGPQETQYFGPGTRLLVL.

The chain couples TRBV18 to TRBJ2-2; 12 bases are a match to TRBD2. Germline V CDR1 and CDR2: KGHSH, LQKENI. The CDR3 consists of 17 residues. After removal of 2 bases from V and 6 bases from J, the junction contained 7 bases not matched to a gene. CDR3 loop: CASSPVRLAGVSGELFF. The CDR3 nucleotides read TGTGCCAGCTCACCAGTAAGACTAGCGGGAGTGTCCGGGGAGCTGTTTTTT.

CDR3 region: CASSSWRDSSTDTQYF. Written as DNA, the CDR3 is TGTGCCAGCAGCTCCTGGAGGGACTCTAGCACAGATACGCAGTATTTT. The genes are TRBV7-2 and TRBJ2-3; perhaps TRBD2 as D (6 bases). CDR1 and CDR2 (germline): SGHTA, FQGNSA. V dropped 4 bases and J dropped 0 bases, with 14 bases sitting between them. The length of the CDR3 is 16 residues.

This clone was seen only once. The gene calls are TRBV5-1 and TRBJ2-7; 11 positions agree with TRBD2. This CDR3 has 17 amino acids. V shed 1 base and J 6 bases; nucleotides not matched to a gene: 12. Germline CDR1 SGHRS, CDR2 YFSETQ. The CDR3: CASSLPATSGTSGEQYF. The CDR3 DNA is TGCGCCAGCAGCTTGCCCGCGACTAGCGGGACCTCAGGCGAGCAGTACTTC.

This chain uses TRBV7-3 with TRBJ2-7, with 8 bases that match TRBD2. Germline V lookup: CDR1 SGHTA, CDR2 FQGTGA. The CDR3 is 13 residues long. V shed 3 bases and J 6 bases; nucleotides not matched to a gene: 4. This CDR3 is CASSFGLASEQYF. As DNA, the CDR3 is TGTGCCAGCAGCTTCGGACTAGCTTCCGAGCAGTACTTC.